The 20 T cell receptor beta chains reported below all come from one sample, sequenced in a study of cytomegalovirus exposure and HLA in healthy donors. Both 60 Vbeta primers and 13 Jbeta primers went into the PCR. Only in-frame clones appear in the TCRdb table, and some are missing; sequencing was by immunoSEQ multiplex PCR. The sample shows about 130,000 clones, about 11% of them seen only once. Sequenced sample: PBMCs. These receptors were collected from a woman in her late teens or twenties in good health and CMV-seropositive.

Only a few counts were recorded for this clone. The chain is built from TRBV2 and TRBJ2-7; tentative D call: TRBD1 (5 bases). The CDR3 has 13 amino acids. Trimming shortened V by 6 bases and J by 0 bases, and 9 bases separated the two germline ends. CDR1 is SNHLY, CDR2 FYNNEI, per germline. DNA of the CDR3: TGTGCCAGCAGGACAGTTAGCTCCTACGAGCAGTACTTC. Its translation: CASRTVSSYEQYF.

The V and J genes are TRBV7-9 and TRBJ1-2; maybe TRBD1 (5 bases). CDR1 and CDR2 from the germline V gene are SEHNR and FQNEAQ (reference sequence). The length of the CDR3 is 13 residues. Trimming took off 1 base at V and 4 bases at J, with 7 bases between the two ends. The CDR3 protein is CASSLGTLYGYTF. CDR3 in DNA: TGTGCCAGCAGCTTAGGGACACTCTATGGCTACACCTTC. Full variable domain (rest looked up from reference TRBV7-9 and TRBJ1-2): DTGVSQNPRHKITKRGQNVTFRCDPISEHNRLYWYRQTLGQGPEFLTYFQNEAQLEKSRLLSDRFSAERPKGSFSTLEIQRTEQGDSAMYLCASSLGTLYGYTFGSGTRLTVV.

The chain recombines TRBV19 with TRBJ1-1; 9 positions match TRBD1. In germline, CDR1 is LNHDA, CDR2 SQIVND (reference sequence). V lost 6 bases, J lost 3 bases, and 5 bases stayed unmatched. This CDR3 contains 14 residues. CDR3 sequence (DNA): TGTGCCAGTAGCAAAGACAGGGGGGACACTGAAGCTTTCTTT. Translation: CASSKDRGDTEAFF.

This clone was seen a few times. The rearrangement joins TRBV30 to TRBJ2-1, with 8 bases aligning to TRBD2. This CDR3 spans 13 amino acids. Unmatched junction bases numbered 1, after V lost 0 bases and J lost 6 bases. From germline, CDR1 is GTSNPN and CDR2 SVGIG (reference sequence). CDR3 sequence reads: CAWSVSGSNEQFF. The CDR3 coding sequence is TGTGCCTGGAGTGTGAGCGGGAGCAATGAGCAGTTCTTC.

This clone has only a few counts. This chain connects TRBV2 to TRBJ1-1; 7 bases are shared with TRBD1. The CDR3 spans 14 residues. V gave up 5 bases and J gave up 6 bases; unmatched junction bases: 9. CDR1 is SNHLY and CDR2 is FYNNEI in the germline V gene. The CDR3, as DNA: TGTGCCAGCAGTTCCCCAATCGGGACAGCTGAAGCTTTCTTT. This sequence encodes CASSSPIGTAEAFF.

This clone has a handful of counts. The V gene is TRBV10-1, the J gene TRBJ2-5; 12 bases map to TRBD2. Trimming at V came to 11 bases and at J to 4 bases, leaving 8 bases not matched to a gene. In germline, CDR1 is WNHNN, CDR2 SYGVQD (reference sequence). The CDR3 length is 14 residues. In nucleotides, the CDR3 is TGCGCCTGCGGGACTAGCGGGTATGGAGAGACCCAGTACTTC. Protein: CACGTSGYGETQYF.

This clone appeared a few times. V usage is TRBV7-3 and J usage is TRBJ1-1; D gene uncertain. The CDR3 is made up of 13 amino acids. Trimming stripped 5 bases from V and 4 bases from J, with 11 bases between. The germline V gene encodes CDR1 SGHTA and CDR2 FQGTGA. The CDR3 bases are TGTGCCAGCAGCCTCGGTTATGGCACTGAAGCTTTCTTT. This codes for CASSLGYGTEAFF. The variable domain in full, completed from reference TRBV7-3 and TRBJ1-1, reads GAGVSQTPSNKVTEKGKYVELRCDPISGHTALYWYRQSLGQGPEFLIYFQGTGAADDSGLPNDRFFAVRPEGSVSTLKIQRTERGDSAVYLCASSLGYGTEAFFGQGTRLTVV.

This clone was counted between two and nine times. The genes are TRBV28 and TRBJ2-7; possible D gene TRBD2, 6 bases. Germline values: CDR1 MDHEN, CDR2 SYDVKM. CDR3 length: 14 residues. The V and J ends lost 10 bases and 4 bases respectively, with 20 bases between them. Here the CDR3 DNA reads TGTGCCACCAACTCAGCGGGTCACGATTACGAGCAGTACTTC. This translates into CATNSAGHDYEQYF.

This clone was recorded a few times. The chain links TRBV7-8 to TRBJ2-1; D is possibly TRBD1 (6 bases). V was shortened by 5 bases and J by 0 bases, with 14 bases between the two germline ends. CDR1 and CDR2 (germline): SGHVS, FQNEAQ. The CDR3 contains 16 residues. The CDR3 sequence is CASSTTRGSSYNEQFF. The CDR3 DNA sequence: TGTGCCAGCAGCACTACTAGGGGGAGCTCCTACAATGAGCAGTTCTTC.

This chain uses TRBV4-1 with TRBJ2-7; 7 bases map to TRBD1. CDR1 is MGHRA and CDR2 is YSYEKL in the germline V gene. V gave up 2 bases and J gave up 1 base; unmatched junction bases: 14. The CDR3 is made up of 18 amino acids. The CDR3 DNA sequence: TGCGCCAGCAGCCAAACCGTCGACGGGACAGTGAGGTCCTACGAGCAGTACTTC. Translation gives CASSQTVDGTVRSYEQYF.

This clone was picked up a small number of times. V is TRBV27 and J is TRBJ1-1, with D uncertain. Trimming cost V 2 bases and J 1 base, with 5 bases left between them. Germline lookup yields CDR1 MNHEY and CDR2 SMNVEV (reference sequence). The CDR3 consists of 13 residues. Here the CDR3 reads CASSLGANTEAFF. The CDR3 nucleotides are TGTGCCAGCAGTTTAGGAGCGAACACTGAAGCTTTCTTT.

Only a few counts were recorded for this clone. Other DNA sequences in this sample translate to the same CDR3. This chain connects TRBV29-1 to TRBJ1-2, with a weak D call TRBD1 (5 bases). The germline CDR1 and CDR2 sequences are SQVTM and ANQGSEA. The CDR3 has 11 residues. Trimming stripped 4 bases from V and 5 bases from J, with 8 bases between. The chain's CDR3 is CSVVTEYGYTF. The CDR3, as DNA: TGCAGCGTTGTGACAGAGTATGGCTACACCTTC.

In its sample, this clone was seen a few times. The rearrangement links TRBV18 to TRBJ2-1; 11 nucleotides align to TRBD1. CDR1 KGHSH and CDR2 LQKENI come from the germline V gene. Germline trimming cut 3 bases from V and 4 bases from J; bases unmatched to any gene: 5. This CDR3 spans 16 amino acids. The CDR3 coding sequence is TGTGCCAGCTCACCTTACGGGACAGGGGGATACAATGAGCAGTTCTTC. Translated, it gives CASSPYGTGGYNEQFF.

The CDR3 nucleotides are TGTGCCAGCAGTCCGGGGATTCTATATGGCTACACCTTC. Translating it yields CASSPGILYGYTF. This chain links TRBV6-5 with TRBJ1-2, with D hard to call. Germline lookup yields CDR1 MNHEY and CDR2 SVGAGI. V was pared by 5 bases and J by 5 bases, with 12 bases between. The CDR3 length is 13 residues.

V is TRBV30 and J is TRBJ2-1; perhaps TRBD2 as D (7 bases). The germline V and J ends were trimmed by 5 bases and 10 bases, with 12 bases remaining between them. Germline V lookup: CDR1 GTSNPN, CDR2 SVGIG (reference sequence). The CDR3 is 11 residues long. CDR3 nucleotides: TGTGCCTGGGGCAAGGGGGGGGAGCAGTTCTTC. This gives the protein CAWGKGGEQFF.

V and J are TRBV27 and TRBJ2-7, with D maybe TRBD2 (6 bases). The germline V gene encodes CDR1 MNHEY and CDR2 SMNVEV (reference sequence). Trimming took off 6 bases at V and 2 bases at J, with 14 bases between the two ends. The CDR3 is made up of 14 amino acids. The CDR3 nucleotides are TGTGCCAGCAGCCTCTCCGGGACTGCCTACGAGCAGTACTTC. Translating gives CASSLSGTAYEQYF.

This clone was picked up a small number of times. The chain links TRBV9 to TRBJ1-4; D is uncertain. The germline V gene encodes CDR1 SGDLS and CDR2 YYNGEE. There are 15 residues in the CDR3. V gave up 4 bases and J gave up 8 bases, with 18 bases separating them. The CDR3 sequence: CASSSTFGVEEKLFF. In DNA, the CDR3 is TGTGCCAGCAGCTCGACGTTCGGGGTAGAGGAAAAACTGTTTTTT.

To note about this clone: The identical CDR3 is also encoded by other nucleotide sequences in the sample. The V and J genes are TRBV10-2 and TRBJ2-7; 7 bases match TRBD2. V dropped 2 bases and J dropped 3; count of bases not matched to a gene: 1. The CDR3 extends over 13 amino acids. The germline CDR1 and CDR2 sequences are WSHSY and SAAADI. The CDR3 protein is CASSEPGGYEQYF. The CDR3 DNA reads TGCGCCAGCAGTGAGCCGGGGGGCTACGAGCAGTACTTC.

The gene calls are TRBV19 and TRBJ1-5; no clear D gene. V was pared by 5 bases and J by 4 bases, with 15 bases between. In germline, CDR1 is LNHDA, CDR2 SQIVND (reference sequence). CDR3 length equals 15 residues. The CDR3 DNA reads TGTGCCAGTAGTCCTCAGGACGCGGGAAATCAGCCCCAGCATTTT. As protein: CASSPQDAGNQPQHF.

The chain is built from TRBV25-1 and TRBJ1-3; 10 nucleotides line up with TRBD1. This CDR3 is 15 amino acids long. Germline loops: CDR1 MGHDK, CDR2 SYGVNS. V was pared by 5 bases and J by 5 bases, with 6 bases of the junction left unmatched. CDR3 region: CASSPWGQGRNTIYF. In nucleotides, the CDR3 is TGTGCCAGCAGTCCGTGGGGACAGGGGAGAAACACCATATATTTT.